Listed here is a single T cell receptor (beta chain). The method was immunoSEQ multiplex PCR; TCRdb's version includes in-frame clones alone and lacks a portion of them. The sample has about 180,000 clones; over 85% are singletons. This sample was included in a study of control samples from healthy donors and cancer patients. Trimming stripped 0 bases from V and 0 bases from J, with 8 bases between. CDR3 size: 15 residues. The germline V gene encodes CDR1 WSHSY and CDR2 SAAADI. Input material: blood. The sequence came from a man aged 25 to 45 in good health. The chain joins TRBV10-2 to TRBJ1-1; D is unclear. The DNA for the CDR3 is TGCGCCAGCAGTGAGTCCTCAGTTATGAACACTGAAGCTTTCTTT. It is translated as CASSESSVMNTEAFF.